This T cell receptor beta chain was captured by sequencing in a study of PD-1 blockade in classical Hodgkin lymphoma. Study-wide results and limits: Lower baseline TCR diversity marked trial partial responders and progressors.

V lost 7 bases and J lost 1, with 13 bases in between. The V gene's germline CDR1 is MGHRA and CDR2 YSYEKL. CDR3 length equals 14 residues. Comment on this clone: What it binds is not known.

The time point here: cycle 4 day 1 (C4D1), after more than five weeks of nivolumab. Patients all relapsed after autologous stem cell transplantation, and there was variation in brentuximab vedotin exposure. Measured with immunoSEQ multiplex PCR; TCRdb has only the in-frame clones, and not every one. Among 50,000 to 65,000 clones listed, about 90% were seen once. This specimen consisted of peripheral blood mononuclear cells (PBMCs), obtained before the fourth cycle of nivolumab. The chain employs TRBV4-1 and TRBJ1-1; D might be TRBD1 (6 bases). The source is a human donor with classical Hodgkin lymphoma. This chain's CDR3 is CASKAKGGNTEAFF. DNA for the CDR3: TGCGCCAGCAAAGCCAAGGGGGGGAACACTGAAGCTTTCTTT.